This T cell receptor (beta chain) was profiled in a study of radiotherapy plus CTLA-4 blockade in lung cancer. As for the study in general: Objective responses emerged in under 20% of patients, and around 30% attained disease control.

Repertoires were generated with immunoSEQ multiplex PCR, while TCRdb's copy carries only in-frame clones and drops some. This sample yields 52,000 or so clones, of which approximately 84% are seen a single time; under 7% belongs to the top ten. The junction had 11 bases not matched to a gene; V was cut back by 11 bases and J by 5 bases. CDR1 and CDR2 (germline): LNHDA, SQIVND (reference sequence). CDR3 length equals 13 residues. In chemo-refractory metastatic non-small-cell lung cancer, patients got ipilimumab CTLA-4 blockade together with focal radiation. Regarding this clone: Its specificity is unknown.

Study findings and constraints: Blood TCR clones of tumor origin expanded after radiotherapy plus ipilimumab. With interferon-beta, early dynamics of blood T cell clones were reported to best predict response.

The sequencing here drew on peripheral blood, taken from a patient treated with radiotherapy plus ipilimumab. The gene calls are TRBV19 and TRBJ1-1; 7 nucleotides match TRBD1. This clonotype was obtained from a human donor with non-small cell lung cancer whose response to radiotherapy plus ipilimumab could not be evaluated. The CDR3 here is CASSRQGGTEAFF. CDR3 DNA: TGTGCCTCATCAAGACAGGGCGGAACTGAAGCTTTCTTT.